The rows below give T cell receptor beta chains drawn from one sample of a study of CD8+ T cells in alopecia areata. TCRdb's table, derived via immunoSEQ multiplex PCR, lists solely in-frame clones and lacks some. The sample has approximately 210,000 clones, 60% to 70% seen once. Material: CD4+ T cells sorted from blood, obtained at week 4, from a patient treated with tofacitinib. These receptors came from a human donor with alopecia areata. Each CDR3 is given with its conserved first and last residue. The order of the fields is V gene, J gene, CDR3 protein.

TRBV30	TRBJ1-5	CAWSAGGGTQHF
TRBV30	TRBJ1-2	CAWRANRGVRYGYTF
TRBV5-4	TRBJ2-5	CASSRQGGKTQYF
TRBV7-9	TRBJ1-4	CASSRTNEKLFF
TRBV5-6	TRBJ1-1	CASSFRGPDTEAFF
TRBV30	TRBJ1-6	CAWSVLGPREGSPLHF
TRBV30	TRBJ1-2	CAWSVQGEYGYTF
TRBV30	TRBJ2-1	CAWSDGGQVRFRNEQFF
TRBV5-1	TRBJ2-7	CASSRGRTSYEQYF
TRBV15	TRBJ2-1	CATSRRPTGTVSSYNEQFF